The 5 T cell receptor beta chains given below trace back to one sample, sequenced in a study of CD8+ T cells in alopecia areata. Treatment defined: oral pan-JAK inhibitor, 5-10 mg twice daily. The authors extracted RNA and reverse transcribed it into cDNA as the sequencing template. The data were produced by immunoSEQ multiplex PCR, yet TCRdb's version contains in-frame clones alone and is incomplete. This table has 150,000 to 200,000 clones, less than 70% appearing once. The specimen comprised CD4+ T cells sorted from blood, sampled at week 24, from a patient treated with tofacitinib. Receptors originate from a human donor with alopecia areata.

This clone has only a few counts. The same CDR3 can be traced to other DNA sequences in this sample. The rearrangement joins TRBV7-9 to TRBJ1-1; D call uncertain. Germline V gene sequence: CDR1 SEHNR, CDR2 FQNEAQ (reference sequence). This CDR3 contains 13 residues. Trimming cost V 4 bases and J 0 bases, with 6 bases left between them. The CDR3 reads CASSSPMNTEAFF. In nucleotides, the CDR3 is TGTGCCAGCAGCTCCCCTATGAACACTGAAGCTTTCTTT.

The rearrangement joins TRBV5-6 to TRBJ2-3; 8 nucleotides match TRBD2. The V segment lost 1 base and the J segment 2 bases; nucleotides outside the gene matches: 3. The CDR3 sequence is 15 residues long. CDR1 and CDR2 (germline): SGHDT, YYEEEE. The CDR3: CASSLRGGPTDTQYF. The CDR3 DNA is TGTGCCAGCAGCTTGCGGGGGGGGCCCACAGATACGCAGTATTTT.

The table lists this clone with a count of one. V usage is TRBV30 and J usage is TRBJ1-1; 8 bases are a match to TRBD1. J gave up 3 bases and V 4 bases, and 13 bases lay outside the gene matches. The CDR3 is 16 amino acids. Germline-derived CDR1 and CDR2 are GTSNPN and SVGIG (reference sequence). CDR3 nucleotide sequence: TGTGCCTGGACCATGTTTCAGGGGGCGCGGGACACTGAAGCTTTCTTT. Amino acids: CAWTMFQGARDTEAFF.

The V and J genes are TRBV5-1 and TRBJ2-1; the match to TRBD1 covers 8 bases. The CDR3 consists of 16 residues. J gave up 0 bases and V 4 bases, and 6 bases lay outside the gene matches. CDR1 and CDR2 (germline): SGHRS, YFSETQ. In DNA, the CDR3 is TGCGCCAGCAGCAGGGGACAGGCGAGCTCCTACAATGAGCAGTTCTTC. The encoded protein is CASSRGQASSYNEQFF.

V usage is TRBV30 and J usage is TRBJ1-4; D not certain. V gave up 5 bases and J gave up 0 bases, with 10 bases separating them. This CDR3 contains 14 residues. CDR1 and CDR2 from the germline V gene are GTSNPN and SVGIG (reference sequence). The CDR3: CAWGFLTTNEKLFF. In nucleotides, the CDR3 is TGTGCCTGGGGATTTCTAACAACTAATGAAAAACTGTTTTTT.